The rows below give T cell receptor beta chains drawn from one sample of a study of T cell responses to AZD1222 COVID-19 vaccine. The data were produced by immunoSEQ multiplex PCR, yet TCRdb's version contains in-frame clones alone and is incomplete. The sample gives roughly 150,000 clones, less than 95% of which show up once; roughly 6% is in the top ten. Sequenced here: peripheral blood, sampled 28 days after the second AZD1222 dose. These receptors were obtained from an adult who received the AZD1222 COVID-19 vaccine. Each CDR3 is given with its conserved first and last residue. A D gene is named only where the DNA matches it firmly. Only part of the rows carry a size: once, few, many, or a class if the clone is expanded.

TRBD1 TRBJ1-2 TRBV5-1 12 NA TGCGCCAGCACCTTTTCGGGACAGGGCTACACCTTC CASTFSGQGYTF
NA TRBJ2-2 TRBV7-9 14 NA TGTGCCAGCAGCTCGGACAGATCCGTGGGGGAGCTGTTTTTT CASSSDRSVGELFF
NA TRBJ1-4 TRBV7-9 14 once TGTGCACTTTCGGGGGTAGCAACTAATGAAAAACTGTTTTTT CALSGVATNEKLFF
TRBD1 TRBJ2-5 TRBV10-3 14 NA TGTGCCATCAGTGAAACGGACAGGGGAGAGACCCAGTACTTC CAISETDRGETQYF
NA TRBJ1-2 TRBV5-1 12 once TGCGCCAGCAGCCCAAGTGCCTATGGCTACACCTTC CASSPSAYGYTF
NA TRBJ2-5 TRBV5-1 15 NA TGCGCCAGCAGCTTGGTTTCGGGGCGGGAAGAGACCCAGTACTTC CASSLVSGREETQYF
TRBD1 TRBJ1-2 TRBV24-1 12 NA TGTGCCACCAGTGATCAGGGGGCGGGCTACACCTTC CATSDQGAGYTF
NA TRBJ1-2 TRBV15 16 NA TGTGCCACCAGCAGCCTCCCGGGTCCGGGGTCCTATGGCTACACCTTC CATSSLPGPGSYGYTF
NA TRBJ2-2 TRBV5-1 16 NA TGCGCCAGCAGCTTGGCCCGGGGTCCTCTAGGCGGGGAGCTGTTTTTT CASSLARGPLGGELFF
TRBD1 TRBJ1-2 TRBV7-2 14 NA TGTGCCAGCAGCTTAGACAGGGGGAACTATGGCTACACCTTC CASSLDRGNYGYTF
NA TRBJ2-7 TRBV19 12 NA TGTGCCAGTAGTCAAACAGGCTACGAGCAGTACTTC CASSQTGYEQYF
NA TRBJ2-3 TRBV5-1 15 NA TGCGCCAGCGGGCGCGGTGCAGGGAGCACAGATACGCAGTATTTT CASGRGAGSTDTQYF
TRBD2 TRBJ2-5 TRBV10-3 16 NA TGTGCCATCAGTTACAGACTAGCGGGAGAGGGAGAGACCCAGTACTTC CAISYRLAGEGETQYF
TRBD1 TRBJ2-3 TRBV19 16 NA TGTGCCAGTAGTATCTTGGACAGGGGAGCCACAGATACGCAGTATTTT CASSILDRGATDTQYF
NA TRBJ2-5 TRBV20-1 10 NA TGCAGTGCTAGACGGGAGACCCAGTACTTC CSARRETQYF
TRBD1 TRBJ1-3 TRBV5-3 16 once TGTGCCAGAAGCCCGGACCTGACAGGGGCTGGAAACACCATATATTTT CARSPDLTGAGNTIYF
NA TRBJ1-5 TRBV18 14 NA TGTGCCAGCTCACCGGGCGGGGTCTTACAGCCCCAGCATTTT CASSPGGVLQPQHF
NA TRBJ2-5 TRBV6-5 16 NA TGTGCCAGCAGTTACGCCCAAGGACCAGCTGGGGAGACCCAGTACTTC CASSYAQGPAGETQYF
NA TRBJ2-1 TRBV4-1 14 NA TGCGCCAGCAGCCAAGACCCCTCCGGGTGGGAGCAGTTCTTC CASSQDPSGWEQFF
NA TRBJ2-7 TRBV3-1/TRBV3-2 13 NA TGTGCCAGCAGCCTGGGGGGTCCCTACGAGCAGTACTTC CASSLGGPYEQYF
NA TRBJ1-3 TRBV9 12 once TGTGCCTTCGGGGGTCCTGGAAACACCATATATTTT CAFGGPGNTIYF
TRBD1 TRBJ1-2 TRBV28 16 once TGTGCCAGCAGTGTTGGGGGGACAGGGAGATACTATGGCTACACCTTC CASSVGGTGRYYGYTF
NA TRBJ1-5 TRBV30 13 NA TGTGCCTGGAGTGGCGGGAGAGATCAGCCCCAGCATTTT CAWSGGRDQPQHF
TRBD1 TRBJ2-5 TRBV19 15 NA TGTGCCAGTAGTAGCCGGACAGGGAGGAGAGAGACCCAGTACTTC CASSSRTGRRETQYF